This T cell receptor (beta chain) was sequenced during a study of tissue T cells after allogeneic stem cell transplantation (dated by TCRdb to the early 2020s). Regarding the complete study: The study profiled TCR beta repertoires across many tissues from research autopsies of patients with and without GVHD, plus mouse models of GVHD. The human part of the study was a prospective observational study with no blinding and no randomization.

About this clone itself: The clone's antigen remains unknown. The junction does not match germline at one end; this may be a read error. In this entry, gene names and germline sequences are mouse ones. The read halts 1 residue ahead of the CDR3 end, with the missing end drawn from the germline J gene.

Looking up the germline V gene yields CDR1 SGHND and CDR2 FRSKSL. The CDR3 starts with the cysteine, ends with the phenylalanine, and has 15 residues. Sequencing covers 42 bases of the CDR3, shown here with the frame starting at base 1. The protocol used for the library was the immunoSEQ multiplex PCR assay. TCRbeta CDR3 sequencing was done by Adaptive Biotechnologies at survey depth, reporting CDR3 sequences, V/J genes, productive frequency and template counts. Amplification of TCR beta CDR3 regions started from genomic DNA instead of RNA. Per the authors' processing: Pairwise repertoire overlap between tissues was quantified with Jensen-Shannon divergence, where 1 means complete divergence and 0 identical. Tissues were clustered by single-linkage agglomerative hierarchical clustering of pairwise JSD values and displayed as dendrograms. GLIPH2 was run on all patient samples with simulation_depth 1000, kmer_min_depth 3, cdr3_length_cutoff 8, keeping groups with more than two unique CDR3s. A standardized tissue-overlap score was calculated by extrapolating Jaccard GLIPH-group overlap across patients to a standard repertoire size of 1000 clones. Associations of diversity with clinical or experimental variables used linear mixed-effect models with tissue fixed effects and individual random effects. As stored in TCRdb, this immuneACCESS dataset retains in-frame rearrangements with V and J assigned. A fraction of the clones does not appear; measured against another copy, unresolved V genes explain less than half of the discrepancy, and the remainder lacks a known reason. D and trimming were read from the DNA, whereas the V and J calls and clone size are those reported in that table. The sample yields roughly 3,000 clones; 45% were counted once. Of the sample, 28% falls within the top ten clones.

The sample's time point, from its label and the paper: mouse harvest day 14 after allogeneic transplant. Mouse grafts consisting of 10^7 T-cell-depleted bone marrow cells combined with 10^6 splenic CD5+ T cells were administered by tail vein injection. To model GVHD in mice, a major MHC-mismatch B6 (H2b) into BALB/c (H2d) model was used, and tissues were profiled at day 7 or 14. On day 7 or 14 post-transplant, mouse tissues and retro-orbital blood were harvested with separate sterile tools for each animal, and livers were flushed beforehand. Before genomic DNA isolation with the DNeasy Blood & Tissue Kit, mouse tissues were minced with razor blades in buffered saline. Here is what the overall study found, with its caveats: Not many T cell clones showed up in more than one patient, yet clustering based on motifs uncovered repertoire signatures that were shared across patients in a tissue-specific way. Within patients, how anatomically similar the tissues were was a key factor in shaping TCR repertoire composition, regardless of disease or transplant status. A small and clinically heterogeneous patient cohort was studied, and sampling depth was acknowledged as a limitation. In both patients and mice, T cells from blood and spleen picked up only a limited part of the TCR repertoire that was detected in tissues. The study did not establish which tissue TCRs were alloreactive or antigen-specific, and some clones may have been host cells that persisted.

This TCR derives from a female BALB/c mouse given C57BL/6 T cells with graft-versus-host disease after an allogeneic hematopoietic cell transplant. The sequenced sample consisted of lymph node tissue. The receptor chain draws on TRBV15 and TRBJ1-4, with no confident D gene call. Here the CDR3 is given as CASSLAHFSNERLFF. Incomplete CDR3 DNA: TGTGCCAGCAGCTTAGCGCATTTTTCCAACGAAAGATTATTT. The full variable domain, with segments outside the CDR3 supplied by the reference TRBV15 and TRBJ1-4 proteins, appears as DAGVTQTPRHEVAEKGQTIILKCEPVSGHNDLFWYRQTKIQGLELLSYFRSKSLMEDGGAFKDRFKAEMLNSSFSTLKIQPTEPKDSAVYLCASSLAHFSNERLFFGHGTKLSVL.